This T cell receptor beta chain came from a study of T cell responses to AZD1222 COVID-19 vaccine. This table comes from immunoSEQ multiplex PCR, and its TCRdb copy is limited to in-frame clones, with some not included. The sample lists some 130,000 clones, 90% occurring once. V was cut by 0 bases and J by 2 bases, with 5 bases left in between. The CDR3 runs to 12 residues. Germline V gene sequence: CDR1 SQVTM, CDR2 ANQGSEA. The starting material was peripheral blood, obtained on day 0 of AZD1222 vaccination. This sequence joins TRBV29-1 and TRBJ2-7; D is possibly TRBD1 (5 bases). This TCR came from an adult in good health. The CDR3 nucleotides read TGCAGCGTTGAAGACAGGGCCTACGAGCAGTACTTC. This gives the protein CSVEDRAYEQYF.